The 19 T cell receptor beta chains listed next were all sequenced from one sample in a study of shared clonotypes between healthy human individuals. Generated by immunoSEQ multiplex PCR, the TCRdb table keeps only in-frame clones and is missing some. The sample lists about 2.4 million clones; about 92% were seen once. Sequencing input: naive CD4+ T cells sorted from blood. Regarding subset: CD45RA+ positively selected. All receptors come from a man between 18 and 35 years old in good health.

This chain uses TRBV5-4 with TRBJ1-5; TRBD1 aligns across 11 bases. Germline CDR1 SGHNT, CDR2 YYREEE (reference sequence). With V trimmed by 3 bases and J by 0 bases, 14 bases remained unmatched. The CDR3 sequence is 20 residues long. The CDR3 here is CASSWTGGNPRLYSNQPQHF. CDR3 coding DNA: TGTGCCAGCAGCTGGACAGGGGGCAATCCGAGATTATATAGCAATCAGCCCCAGCATTTT.

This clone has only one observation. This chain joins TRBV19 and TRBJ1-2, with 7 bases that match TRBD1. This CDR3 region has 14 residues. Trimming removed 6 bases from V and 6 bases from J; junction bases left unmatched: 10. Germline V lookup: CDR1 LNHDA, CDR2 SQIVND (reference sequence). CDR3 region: CASRMDRTDDGYTF. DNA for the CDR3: TGTGCCAGTAGGATGGACAGGACCGACGATGGCTACACCTTC.

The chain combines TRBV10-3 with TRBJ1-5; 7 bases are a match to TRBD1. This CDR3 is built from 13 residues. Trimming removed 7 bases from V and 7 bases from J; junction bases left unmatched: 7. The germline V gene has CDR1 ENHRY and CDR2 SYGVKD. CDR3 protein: CAITPDRVQPQHF. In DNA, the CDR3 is TGTGCCATCACCCCCGACAGGGTCCAGCCCCAGCATTTT.

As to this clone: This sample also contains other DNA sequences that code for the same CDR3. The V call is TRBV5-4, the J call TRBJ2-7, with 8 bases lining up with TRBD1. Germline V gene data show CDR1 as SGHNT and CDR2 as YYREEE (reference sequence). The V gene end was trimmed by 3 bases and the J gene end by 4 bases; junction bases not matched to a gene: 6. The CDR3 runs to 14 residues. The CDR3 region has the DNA TGTGCCAGCAGCTCTGGACAGGGCCCATACGAGCAGTACTTC. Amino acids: CASSSGQGPYEQYF.

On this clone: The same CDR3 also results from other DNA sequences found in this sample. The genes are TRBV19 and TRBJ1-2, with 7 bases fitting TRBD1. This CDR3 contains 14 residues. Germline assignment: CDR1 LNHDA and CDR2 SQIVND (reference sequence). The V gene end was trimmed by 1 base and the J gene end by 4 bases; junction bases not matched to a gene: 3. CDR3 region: CASSIGQGGYGYTF. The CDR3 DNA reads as TGTGCCAGTAGTATAGGACAGGGAGGCTATGGCTACACCTTC.

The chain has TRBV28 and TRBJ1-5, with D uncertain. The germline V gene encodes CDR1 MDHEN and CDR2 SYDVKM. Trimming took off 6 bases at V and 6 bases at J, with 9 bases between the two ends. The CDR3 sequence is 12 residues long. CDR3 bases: TGTGCCAGCAGAGGAGGGCGTCAGCCCCAGCATTTT. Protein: CASRGGRQPQHF. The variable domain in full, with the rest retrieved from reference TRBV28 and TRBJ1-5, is DVKVTQSSRYLVKRTGEKVFLECVQDMDHENMFWYRQDPGLGLRLIYFSYDVKMKEKGDIPEGYSVSREKKERFSLILESASTNQTSMYLCASRGGRQPQHFGDGTRLSIL.

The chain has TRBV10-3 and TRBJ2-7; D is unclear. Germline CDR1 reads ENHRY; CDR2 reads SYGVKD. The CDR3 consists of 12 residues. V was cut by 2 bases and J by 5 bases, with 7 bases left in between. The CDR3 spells CAISENQDEQYF. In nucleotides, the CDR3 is TGTGCCATCAGTGAGAACCAAGACGAGCAGTACTTC.

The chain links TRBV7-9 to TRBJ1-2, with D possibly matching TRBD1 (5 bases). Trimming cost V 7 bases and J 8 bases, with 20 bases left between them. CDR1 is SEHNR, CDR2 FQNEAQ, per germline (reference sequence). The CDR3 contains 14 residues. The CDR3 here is CASTQGAAAAGYTF. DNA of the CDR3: TGTGCCAGCACCCAAGGGGCCGCAGCCGCCGGCTACACCTTC.

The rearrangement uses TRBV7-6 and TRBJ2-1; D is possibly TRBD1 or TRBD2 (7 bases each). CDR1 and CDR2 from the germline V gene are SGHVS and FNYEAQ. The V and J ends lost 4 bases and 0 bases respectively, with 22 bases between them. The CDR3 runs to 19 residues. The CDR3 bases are TGTGCCAGCAGCTCGTCAGGGGGGAGGGAAGGGGGCTCCTACAATGAGCAGTTCTTC. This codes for CASSSSGGREGGSYNEQFF.

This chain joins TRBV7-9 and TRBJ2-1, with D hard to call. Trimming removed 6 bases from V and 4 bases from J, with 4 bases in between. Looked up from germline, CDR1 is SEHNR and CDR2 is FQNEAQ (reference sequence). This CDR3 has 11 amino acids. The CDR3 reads CASRIYNEQFF. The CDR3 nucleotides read TGTGCCAGCAGGATTTACAATGAGCAGTTCTTC.

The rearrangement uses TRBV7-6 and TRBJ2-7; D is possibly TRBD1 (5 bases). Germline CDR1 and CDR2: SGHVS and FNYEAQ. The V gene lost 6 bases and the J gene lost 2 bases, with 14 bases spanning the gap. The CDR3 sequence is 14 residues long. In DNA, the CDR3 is TGTGCCAGCAGTGGTAGCCAGGGTGCCTACGAGCAGTACTTC. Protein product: CASSGSQGAYEQYF.

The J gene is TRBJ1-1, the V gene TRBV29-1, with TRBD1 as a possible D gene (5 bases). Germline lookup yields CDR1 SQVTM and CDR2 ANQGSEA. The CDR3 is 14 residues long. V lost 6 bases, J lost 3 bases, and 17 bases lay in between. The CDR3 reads CSVGRLQGDTEAFF. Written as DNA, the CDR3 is TGCAGCGTCGGAAGACTGCAGGGAGACACTGAAGCTTTCTTT.

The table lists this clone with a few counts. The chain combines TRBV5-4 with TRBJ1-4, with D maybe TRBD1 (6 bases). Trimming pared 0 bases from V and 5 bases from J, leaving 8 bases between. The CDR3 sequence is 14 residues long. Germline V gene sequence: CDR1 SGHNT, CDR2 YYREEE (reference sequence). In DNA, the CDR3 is TGTGCCAGCAGCTTGGACAGGGTGAATGAAAAACTGTTTTTT. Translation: CASSLDRVNEKLFF.

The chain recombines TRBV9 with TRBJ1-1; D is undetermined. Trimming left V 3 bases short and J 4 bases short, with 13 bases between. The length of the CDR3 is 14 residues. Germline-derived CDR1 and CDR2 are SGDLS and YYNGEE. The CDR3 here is CASSAYWVGTEAFF. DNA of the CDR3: TGTGCCAGCAGCGCCTATTGGGTGGGCACTGAAGCTTTCTTT.

The CDR3 bases are TGTGCCAGTAGTATCGGGGTGGGCTATGGCTACACCTTC. It translates to CASSIGVGYGYTF. This chain connects TRBV19 to TRBJ1-2, with D unresolved. CDR3 length equals 13 residues. Trimming stripped 3 bases from V and 4 bases from J, with 9 bases between. Germline CDR1 reads LNHDA; CDR2 reads SQIVND (reference sequence).

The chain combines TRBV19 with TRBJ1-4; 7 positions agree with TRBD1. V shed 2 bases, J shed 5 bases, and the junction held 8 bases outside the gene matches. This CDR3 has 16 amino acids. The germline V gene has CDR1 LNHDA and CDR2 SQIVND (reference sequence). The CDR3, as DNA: TGTGCCAGTAGTATAAGGCGGGACAGAATGAATGAAAAACTGTTTTTT. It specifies CASSIRRDRMNEKLFF.

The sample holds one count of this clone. This CDR3 is CATTRDGPSFSYNEQFF. CDR3 coding DNA: TGTGCCACCACCCGTGACGGACCCTCTTTCTCCTACAATGAGCAGTTCTTC. The V gene is TRBV10-3, the J gene TRBJ2-1; D is ambiguous. CDR1 is ENHRY, CDR2 SYGVKD, per germline. The CDR3 contains 17 residues. Trimming pared 10 bases from V and 0 bases from J, leaving 22 bases between.

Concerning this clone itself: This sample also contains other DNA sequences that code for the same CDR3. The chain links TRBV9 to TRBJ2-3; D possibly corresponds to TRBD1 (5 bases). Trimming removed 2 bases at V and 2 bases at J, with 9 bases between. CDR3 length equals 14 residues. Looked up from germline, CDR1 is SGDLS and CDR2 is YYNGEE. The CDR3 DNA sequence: TGTGCCAGCAGCGTTTCGGACAACACAGATACGCAGTATTTT. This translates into CASSVSDNTDTQYF.

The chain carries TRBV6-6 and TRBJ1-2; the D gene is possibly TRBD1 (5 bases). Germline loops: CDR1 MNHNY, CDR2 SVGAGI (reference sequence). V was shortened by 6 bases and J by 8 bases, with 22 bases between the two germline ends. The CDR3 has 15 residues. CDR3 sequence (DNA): TGTGCCAGCAGCCGCGACATAAACGACAGAGTCGGCTACACCTTC. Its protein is CASSRDINDRVGYTF.